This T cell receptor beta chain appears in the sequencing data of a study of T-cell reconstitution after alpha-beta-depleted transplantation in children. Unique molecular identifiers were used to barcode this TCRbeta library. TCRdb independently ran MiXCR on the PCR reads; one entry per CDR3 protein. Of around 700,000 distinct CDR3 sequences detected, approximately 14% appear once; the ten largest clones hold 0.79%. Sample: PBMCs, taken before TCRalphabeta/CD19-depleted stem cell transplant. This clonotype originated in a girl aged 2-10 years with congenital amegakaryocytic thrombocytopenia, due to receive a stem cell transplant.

The CDR3: CASSPTVFQETQYF. CDR3 DNA sequence: TGTGCCAGCAGCCCGACAGTATTCCAAGAGACCCAGTACTTC. The chain joins TRBV7-9 to TRBJ2-5, with D tentatively TRBD1 (5 bases). The length of the CDR3 is 14 residues. The germline CDR1 and CDR2 sequences are SEHNR and FQNEAQ (reference sequence). V was trimmed by 5 bases and J by 1 base, leaving 11 bases between them.